The 6 T cell receptor beta chains in this list originate from one sample, sequenced in a study of breast tumors, draining lymph nodes, adjacent tissues. TCRdb re-analysed the multiplex PCR reads in MiXCR, keeping a single row per CDR3 protein. Of 10,000 or so distinct CDR3 sequences in the sample, under 55% were seen once. The sample taken for sequencing was tumor-adjacent breast tissue. The receptors shown here come from a female donor with breast cancer. Some clones in this sample may be carry-over from other donors' samples.

The J gene is TRBJ2-5, the V gene TRBV20-1; 10 bases match TRBD2. This CDR3 is built from 16 residues. Losses at the gene ends were 1 base for V and 6 bases for J; bases not matched to a gene: 11. The germline CDR1 and CDR2 sequences are DFQATT and SNEGSKA (reference sequence). Here the CDR3 reads CSARAVSSGSKQTQYF. The CDR3 DNA reads TGCAGTGCTAGAGCTGTGTCTAGCGGGAGTAAGCAGACCCAGTACTTC.

V is TRBV6-5 and J is TRBJ2-7, with 11 bases aligning to TRBD2. Germline CDR1 MNHEY, CDR2 SVGAGI. The CDR3 is made up of 18 amino acids. The ends lost 1 base at V and 7 bases at J; junction bases unmatched: 15. CDR3 coding DNA: TGTGCCAGCAGTTACTATAGCCCTGGGACTAGCGGTTCACGAGAGCAGTACTTC. This sequence encodes CASSYYSPGTSGSREQYF.

The V and J genes are TRBV2 and TRBJ2-3, with 9 bases matching TRBD2. J gave up 4 bases and V 8 bases, and 7 bases lay outside the gene matches. The CDR3 totals 14 residues. CDR1 is SNHLY and CDR2 is FYNNEI in the germline V gene. CDR3: CASSLGGRADTQYF. The CDR3 coding sequence is TGTGCCAGCTCCCTCGGCGGGAGGGCAGATACGCAGTATTTT.

At least ten counts were recorded for this clonotype. The gene calls are TRBV11-1 and TRBJ2-2; 10 nucleotides match TRBD1. Germline CDR1 SGHAT, CDR2 FQDESV (reference sequence). V lost 1 base and J lost 0; bases outside the gene matches: 2. The CDR3 is 17 residues long. The CDR3 DNA reads as TGTGCCAGCAGCTTAGGAGGACAGGGGGCGAACACCGGGGAGCTGTTTTTT. This codes for CASSLGGQGANTGELFF.

The V and J genes are TRBV12-3 or TRBV12-4 and TRBJ1-4; maybe TRBD1 (5 bases). This CDR3 contains 14 residues. V lost 6 bases and J lost 6, with 14 bases in between. CDR3 in DNA: TGTGCCAGCAGCCCGAGAGGGGTGGATGAAAAACTGTTTTTT. Protein: CASSPRGVDEKLFF.

The J gene is TRBJ2-3, the V gene TRBV10-3; 13 positions agree with TRBD2. The CDR3 has 16 residues. CDR1 is ENHRY, CDR2 SYGVKD, per germline. Trimming took 7 bases from V and 3 from J; bases not matched to a gene: 7. The CDR3 region has the DNA TGTGCCATCACCAACCTGGGACTAGCGGGAACAGATACGCAGTATTTT. Amino acids: CAITNLGLAGTDTQYF.